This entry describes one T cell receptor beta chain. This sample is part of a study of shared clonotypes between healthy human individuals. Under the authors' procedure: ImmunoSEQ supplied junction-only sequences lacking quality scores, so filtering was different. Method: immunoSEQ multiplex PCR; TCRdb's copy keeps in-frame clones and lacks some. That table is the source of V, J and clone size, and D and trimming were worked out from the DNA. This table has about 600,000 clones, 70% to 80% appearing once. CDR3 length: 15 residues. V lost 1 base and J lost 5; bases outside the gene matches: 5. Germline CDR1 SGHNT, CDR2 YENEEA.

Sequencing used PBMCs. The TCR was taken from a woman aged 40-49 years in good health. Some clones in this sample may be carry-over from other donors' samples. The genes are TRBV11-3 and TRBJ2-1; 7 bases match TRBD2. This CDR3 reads CASSLGEGTNNEQFF. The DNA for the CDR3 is TGTGCCAGCAGCTTAGGGGAGGGGACGAACAATGAGCAGTTCTTC.